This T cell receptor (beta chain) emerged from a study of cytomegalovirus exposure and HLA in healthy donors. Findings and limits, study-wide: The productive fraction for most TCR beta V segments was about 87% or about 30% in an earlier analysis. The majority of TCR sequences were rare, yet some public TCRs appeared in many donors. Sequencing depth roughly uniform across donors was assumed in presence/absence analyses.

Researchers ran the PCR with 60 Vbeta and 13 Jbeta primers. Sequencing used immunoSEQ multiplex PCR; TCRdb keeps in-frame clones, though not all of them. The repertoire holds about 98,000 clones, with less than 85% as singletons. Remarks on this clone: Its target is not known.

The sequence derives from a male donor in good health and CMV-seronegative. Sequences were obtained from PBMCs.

The CDR3 bases are TGTGCCAGCAGTTTATCAAACAGGGTGACGACTGGTGGCTACACCTTC. It is translated as CASSLSNRVTTGGYTF. The chain uses TRBV27 and TRBJ1-2, with D maybe TRBD1 (6 bases). Germline V gene sequence: CDR1 MNHEY, CDR2 SMNVEV (reference sequence). The CDR3 extends over 16 amino acids. The germline V and J ends were trimmed by 0 bases and 7 bases, with 18 bases remaining between them.